This T cell receptor (beta chain) was captured in a study of cytomegalovirus exposure and HLA in healthy donors (dated by TCRdb to the late 2010s). In terms of the full investigation: In an earlier analysis of approximately 640 of the donors, 276 Gb of sequence data and 120 million or so unique TCR beta sequences from about 190 million T cells were reported. Roughly 300 gigabases of sequencing data and around 85 million unique TCR sequences made up an early release that covered 500 to 650 HLA-typed donors. A later genetic analysis took genome-wide SNP genotypes for about three fifths of the 666 donors and used that subset as a discovery cohort. Roughly 5 DR-DQ haplotypes were handled as single units for association and clustering, since linkage in the cohort was strong. Rather than using new phenotypic data, the later analysis identified candidate immune exposures from TCR beta sequences and from how often those sequences occurred across donors. An earlier analysis of several hundred of the donors applied high-throughput TCR beta sequencing to assess whether each TCR beta V gene segment acted as functional or pseudogenic. Typing coverage differed by locus: A, B, C, DRB1 and DQB1 were typed in roughly 620-630 donors, DQA1 in approximately 520, DPA1 in around 580, and DPB1 in approximately 450. Every discovery cohort repertoire had been produced on one sequencing platform. In addition to the first cohort of 650 to 800 subjects, a separate validation cohort of about 120 different subjects was used. The study combined high-throughput TCR immunosequencing, statistical association of individual TCRs with disease status, and machine learning to predict cytomegalovirus infection status. On average, about 200,000 unique TCR beta nucleotide sequences were sequenced per donor among a few hundred genotyped donors of the cohort, with about 19% of those sequences being non-productive. The study aimed to test whether cataloging public T cell receptors could reveal signatures of past pathogen exposure. Using immunosequencing, the study profiled T cell repertoires from 500 to 800 subjects and related those repertoires to cytomegalovirus serostatus. A later analysis re-analyzed previously published TCR beta repertoires from approximately 700 donors and added high-resolution HLA genotyping to study TCR occurrence patterns. Donor age, sex, ethnicity and CMV serostatus were collected together with the repertoire data. Among the approximately 400 genotyped donors, about 83% belonged to the genetic ancestry cluster associated with self-reported Caucasian donors. HLA typing covered class I and class II loci at four-digit resolution. Beyond this particular receptor, the publication reports: Because HLA typing was unavailable for some donors at each locus, only the typed subset was used in association tests. In a later genetic analysis, a missense DCLRE1C variant was associated with V-gene and J-gene trimming of TCR beta chains, and the association was replicated in an independent cohort. Correlated functional status among segregating V segments might reflect linkage disequilibrium, but an unknown experimental factor could not be ruled out. The authors suggested that the approach could potentially be generalized to other disease states and immunological phenotypes. Most TCR sequences were observed very rarely across donors, whereas some public TCRs were present in many individuals. A later analysis found that most CMV-associated TCR beta chains appeared HLA-restricted, with HLA associations seemingly driven largely by CMV exposure. The cohort was sequenced for TCR beta chains only, and without alpha or paired-chain data the features that could be detected were limited. A further reported finding was that TCR beta sequences accurately predicted the HLA-A and HLA-B alleles for most subjects in the first cohort. A later analysis reported that several top co-occurrence clusters appeared linked to parvovirus B19, influenza, CMV and Epstein-Barr virus. The only immune exposure information available for the cohort was CMV serostatus. In the study, roughly 160 TCR beta chains were listed as associated with cytomegalovirus. Broadly in line with IMGT annotations, most TCR beta V segments showed up in productive rearrangements about 87% or about 30% of the time in an earlier analysis of several hundred of the donors. A cluster of highly shared sequence variants was judged likely to represent a technical artifact of the sequencing pipeline. Strong co-occurrence of HLA alleles, especially DR and DQ, made assigning TCR associations to individual alleles difficult. A later genetic analysis reported fewer N-insertions in productive TCRs among donors in an Asian-associated ancestry cluster than the 666-donor mean. In a later analysis, TCR association rates were found to vary across HLA loci, with the most associated TCRs seen for DRB1 alleles and the fewest for HLA-C alleles. Some IMGT-functional V segments, including TRBV6-2 and TRBV6-3, could not be distinguished by the 87-base-pair reads and were therefore excluded. Because counts were too low, 15 or so rarely observed V segments, including chromosome 9 orphons, were excluded from the earlier analysis of around 640 of the donors. The classifier was reported to diagnose cytomegalovirus status with high specificity and sensitivity in both the original cohort and the validation cohort. A few of the identified cytomegalovirus-associated TCR beta chains were confirmed in vitro to be specific for cytomegalovirus antigens. A later analysis found that HLA-associated TCR beta chains were more clonally expanded and had lower generation probabilities than equally common non-associated chains. Roughly uniform sequencing depth across donors was assumed in presence/absence analyses, although this assumption may not hold. Specific HLA alleles were associated with 15,000 to 20,000 TCR beta sequences at a false discovery rate of 0.05 in a later analysis.

Remarks on this clone: Its antigen specificity is not known. Base qualities were left out, and no much larger clone turns up one base away.

The CDR3, cysteine through phenylalanine, is 13 amino acids long. CDR3 DNA is the only sequence kept; it has 39 bases, read in frame from the first base. V loses 6 bases, J loses 2 bases, and the germline ends lie 10 bases apart. CDR1 and CDR2 are drawn from the germline V gene: MNHEY, SVGAGI. Libraries were prepared through the immunoSEQ multiplex PCR assay. For the multiplex PCR, a mixture combining 60 forward primers for TCR Vbeta segments and 13 reverse primers for TCR Jbeta segments was used. The CDR3 region of rearranged TCR beta genes was amplified from genomic DNA with a multiplex PCR assay. The amplified TCR beta libraries were sequenced on the Illumina HiSeq System as 87-base-pair reads. The original pipeline was this. In a later analysis, some 80 million unique TCR beta chains were counted across the approximately 640 repertoires, and roughly 11 million of these chains were shared by at least two donors. Raw reads were error-corrected and collapsed into unique sequences with a nearest-neighbor algorithm that merged closely related sequences to remove PCR and sequencing errors. To assign V, D and J gene segments, CDR3 sequences were aligned to IMGT reference sequences. Each retained sequence needed at least a six-nucleotide match to both a V gene segment and a J gene segment. A rearrangement counted as productive if the CDR3 had no stop codons and remained in frame with V and J, and every other rearrangement counted as non-productive. Following IMGT convention, CDR3 was defined as the stretch from the second conserved V-encoded cysteine to the conserved J-encoded phenylalanine. The earlier analysis of 550 to 650 of the donors excluded any sequence lacking an unambiguous match to a single V gene segment. In an earlier analysis of 587 of the donors, a V segment was called functional when productive rearrangements were above 56.7%, and segregating when the standard deviation between donors exceeded 5%. A statistical classification framework was built to diagnose cytomegalovirus status from the catalog of TCR beta chain sequences. A later analysis assigned V and J genes by comparing TCR nucleotide sequences with IMGT/GENE-DB human TR gene sequences. The TCRdist pipeline was used in a later analysis to assign CDR3 sequences and most-parsimonious VDJ recombination scenarios. In a later analysis, each TCR beta chain was defined by its CDR3 amino acid sequence together with its V-gene family, and reads lacking a unique V-gene family were excluded. In a later analysis, several hundred highly shared, low-generation-probability nucleotide sequences were removed to address suspected cross-contamination and a sequencing artifact. In a later analysis, a clonal expansion index was calculated for each public chain from normalized within-repertoire ranks of inferred template counts. Generation probabilities in a later analysis came from a VDJ recombination model fitted to out-of-frame rearrangements, and those results were checked against IGoR. In a later analysis, hypergeometric tests were used to score TCR-TCR, TCR-HLA and TCR-CMV co-occurrence, with a repertoire-size bias correction applied to TCR pairs. False discovery rates were estimated in a later analysis by permuting HLA or CMV assignments 20 times. A later analysis grouped co-occurring TCRs with DBSCAN, adding TCRdist sequence similarity when clustering within HLA-allele-positive subsets. Repertoires with fewer than 30,000 or more than 120,000 public chains, plus five repertoires with anomalous nucleotide sharing, were excluded from co-occurrence clustering. TCRdb's version of the immuneACCESS table is confined to in-frame rearrangements and falls short of the full clone set. An unresolved V gene accounts for under half of the shortfall where checked; the remainder is of unknown origin. The DNA was the basis for D and trimming; V, J and clone size are from that table. The sample table records 120,000 or so clones; roughly 70% of these occur just once. The top ten clones comprise 11% of the sample.

The cohort was made up of roughly 670 healthy bone marrow donors. All cohort members were sampled while nominally healthy, although unrecorded immune exposures were likely present. The donor tested CMV seropositive, placing the donor among the 250 to 300 seropositive members of the cohort. A peripheral blood sample was collected from each donor, and TCR beta sequencing was performed on peripheral blood mononuclear cells. The Qiagen DNeasy Blood Extraction Kit was used to extract genomic DNA from the blood cell samples. The sample taken for sequencing was PBMCs. The TCR was taken from a woman between 45 and 65 years old in good health and CMV-seropositive. The chain couples TRBV6-5 to TRBJ1-1; possibly the D gene is TRBD1, per 5 matching bases. The DNA is TGTGCCAGCAGCCGGGGACTTAACACTGAAGCTTTCTTT. It encodes CASSRGLNTEAFF.